The 32 T cell receptor beta chains reported below all come from one sample, sequenced in a study of molecular identifiers for immune sequencing clone quantification (dated by TCRdb to 2017 to 2018). Library prep was done by PCR. Sequencing relied on an Illumina HiSeq 4000. The raw public data were reprocessed by TCRdb itself: fastp quality trimming at Q25, MiXCR clonotype calling, in-frame beta chains only. Under each unique CDR3 protein, matching rows form one entry showing the most common genes and DNA. Counted in this sample were about 640,000 distinct CDR3 sequences; roughly 21% of them appeared once. The ten largest clonotypes hold 0.85% of the sample. The sample taken for sequencing was naive CD8+ T cells from blood, with Jurkat cell RNA spiked in. According to the study, the label for this sample's cell subset or site signals: FACS-sorted CD8+CD4-CCR7+CD45RA+ naive T cells. These receptors all come from a human donor in good health. Some libraries in this study had Jurkat cell RNA spiked in.

On this clonotype itself: A read error may explain this, as a much larger clone is one base away. The V call is TRBV7-6, the J call TRBJ2-1; 7 nucleotides align to TRBD2. V was clipped by 5 bases and J by 6 bases; unmatched bases: 13. The CDR3 length is 16 residues. CDR1 and CDR2 from the germline V gene are SGHVS and FNYEAQ. Here the CDR3 DNA reads TGTGCCAGCAGCCCGGGAGGAACGGGGTCTTGCAATGAGCAGTTCTTC. Amino acids: CASSPGGTGSCNEQFF.

This clonotype occurred a few times. The gene calls are TRBV11-3 and TRBJ2-7, with D hard to call. Germline values: CDR1 SGHNT, CDR2 YENEEA. V was trimmed by 5 bases and J by 3 bases, leaving 14 bases between them. This CDR3 is built from 14 residues. The CDR3 spells CASSTPVPFYEQYF. The DNA of the CDR3 is TGTGCCAGCAGCACCCCAGTTCCGTTCTACGAGCAGTACTTC.

This chain links TRBV6-5 with TRBJ1-1; TRBD1 might be the D (6 bases). The CDR3 loop spans 15 amino acids. V was shortened by 2 bases and J by 4 bases, with 14 bases between the two germline ends. Germline assignment: CDR1 MNHEY and CDR2 SVGAGI. CDR3 bases: TGTGCCAGCAGTTACGACCGGGGGCAAAGCACTGAAGCTTTCTTT. Protein: CASSYDRGQSTEAFF.

V and J are TRBV7-6 and TRBJ2-7; possible D gene TRBD2, 5 bases. The germline CDR1 and CDR2 sequences are SGHVS and FNYEAQ. V lost 1 base to trimming and J lost 5 bases, with 15 bases between them. This CDR3 has 15 residues. In nucleotides, the CDR3 is TGTGCCAGCAGCTTAGGTCGGGGATGGGTCGACGAGCAGTACTTC. Its translation is CASSLGRGWVDEQYF. The full variable domain, in which reference TRBV7-6 and TRBJ2-7 provide the parts outside the CDR3, is GAGVSQSPRYKVTKRGQDVALRCDPISGHVSLYWYRQALGQGPEFLTYFNYEAQQDKSGLPNDRFSAERPEGSISTLTIQRTEQRDSAMYRCASSLGRGWVDEQYFGPGTRLTVT.

Details on this clonotype: Since a much larger clone is just one base distant, this may be a read error. The rearrangement uses TRBV4-3 and TRBJ1-3; D not resolved. Per germline, CDR1 LGHNA and CDR2 YSLEER. The CDR3 is made up of 16 amino acids. This chain's CDR3 is CASGQDKEYFGNTIYF. The CDR3, as DNA: TGCGCCAGCGGCCAAGATAAGGAGTACTTTGGAAACACCATATATTTT.

For this clonotype: No conserved phenylalanine or tryptophan ends this CDR3, so it is likely a read error. V gene TRBV27 combines with J gene TRBJ1-5; D unclear. With 0 bases removed from V and 4 bases from J, the gap between germline ends came to 4 bases. The CDR3 is 13 residues long. Germline V gene sequence: CDR1 MNHEY, CDR2 SMNVEV (reference sequence). For the CDR3, the DNA is TGTGCCAGCAGTTTATCGGTGAATCAGCCCCAGCATCTT. It codes for CASSLSVNQPQHL.

At least ten counts were recorded for this clonotype. The CDR3 reads CASSLEGPYSNQPQHF. CDR3 nucleotide sequence: TGTGCCAGCTCCCTCGAGGGCCCCTATAGCAATCAGCCCCAGCATTTT. V is TRBV7-9 and J is TRBJ1-5; D gene uncertain. The V gene's germline CDR1 is SEHNR and CDR2 FQNEAQ (reference sequence). CDR3 size: 16 residues. Between the trimmed V and J ends, which lost 8 bases and 0 bases, there was a span of 17 bases.

This clonotype was counted at least ten times. The genes are TRBV30 and TRBJ1-1; perhaps TRBD1 as D (5 bases). The germline V and J ends were trimmed by 0 bases and 5 bases, with 13 bases remaining between them. This CDR3 is 14 amino acids long. The germline V gene has CDR1 GTSNPN and CDR2 SVGIG (reference sequence). The CDR3 bases are TGTGCCTGGAGTGTGACGACAGTGGGAACTGAAGCTTTCTTT. It translates to CAWSVTTVGTEAFF.

On this clonotype: One base away lies a much larger clone, so this may be a sequencing read error. Given the absence of the conserved phenylalanine or tryptophan at the CDR3 end, a read error is likely. This rearrangement joins TRBV28 to TRBJ2-7, with D perhaps assigned TRBD1 or TRBD2 (6 bases each). This CDR3 has 15 residues. Germline V CDR1 and CDR2: MDHEN, SYDVKM. V was pared by 1 base and J by 2 bases, with 12 bases between. The CDR3 reads CASSLLGGTTYEQYS. DNA for the CDR3: TGTGCCAGCAGTTTATTAGGGGGGACCACCTACGAGCAGTACTCC.

This clonotype showed up many times. The J gene is TRBJ2-5, the V gene TRBV28; TRBD1 agrees at 9 bases. CDR1 and CDR2 from the germline V gene are MDHEN and SYDVKM. The CDR3 spans 14 residues. V trimming: 4 bases; J trimming: 7 bases; junction bases outside the gene matches: 7. The CDR3 nucleotides read TGTGCCAGCAGTTCCGTTGAGACAGGGGGGACCCAGTACTTC. Its protein product is CASSSVETGGTQYF. The full variable domain, with the rest looked up from reference TRBV28 and TRBJ2-5, is DVKVTQSSRYLVKRTGEKVFLECVQDMDHENMFWYRQDPGLGLRLIYFSYDVKMKEKGDIPEGYSVSREKKERFSLILESASTNQTSMYLCASSSVETGGTQYFGPGTRLLVL.

A note on this clonotype: One base away lies a much larger clone, so this may be a sequencing read error. The chain carries TRBV4-1 and TRBJ1-3; no firm D call. The CDR3 runs 15 residues. Trimming took off 5 bases at V and 4 bases at J, with 15 bases between the two ends. Germline V gene lookup returns CDR1 MGHRA and CDR2 YSYEKL. The CDR3 is CASSTTSAPGNTIYF. The CDR3 coding sequence is TGCGCCAGCAGCACAACTTCAGCGCCGGGAAACACCATATATTTT.

The CDR3, as DNA: TGTGCCAGCAGCGTAGAGGGAACCAGGGTAGAGGGGACGGGCACTGAAGCTTTCTTT. The encoded protein is CASSVEGTRVEGTGTEAFF. The chain links TRBV9 to TRBJ1-1; the D gene is possibly TRBD1 (5 bases). CDR1 is SGDLS, CDR2 YYNGEE, per germline. CDR3 length: 19 amino acids. Between the trimmed V and J ends, which lost 0 bases and 4 bases, there was a span of 25 bases.

In its sample, this clonotype was seen a few times. V and J are TRBV2 and TRBJ2-7; either TRBD1 or TRBD2 may fit D (6 bases each). V was shortened by 3 bases and J by 5 bases, with 14 bases between the two germline ends. Germline CDR1 SNHLY, CDR2 FYNNEI. CDR3 length: 14 residues. In DNA form, the CDR3 reads TGTGCCAGCAGTGACTTAGGGGGGAGTAACGAGCAGTACTTC. Amino acids: CASSDLGGSNEQYF.

This clonotype was counted many times. This chain links TRBV4-3 with TRBJ1-3; no clear D gene. V shed 0 bases and J shed 0 bases, with 12 bases lying between them. The CDR3 extends over 17 amino acids. Germline V gene sequence: CDR1 LGHNA, CDR2 YSLEER. Here the CDR3 reads CASSQDMSQASGNTIYF. Here the CDR3 DNA reads TGCGCCAGCAGCCAAGATATGTCTCAGGCCTCTGGAAACACCATATATTTT.

As for this clonotype: The germline gene is not matched at one end of the junction; a read error may be the cause. V gene TRBV7-8 combines with J gene TRBJ1-2, with D possibly being TRBD1 (5 bases). This CDR3 has 14 amino acids. CDR1 SGHVS and CDR2 FQNEAQ come from the germline V gene. The CDR3: CASSFLGGGYGYTF. Here the CDR3 DNA reads TGTGCCAGCAGCTTTTTGGGCGGGGGGTATGGTTACACCTTC.

To note about this clonotype: This could be a read error, since a much larger clone is one nucleotide away. Here the CDR3 omits its conserved ending phenylalanine or tryptophan, so a read error is the likely source. CDR3 DNA sequence: TGTGCCAGCAGCTGGGCCGAGACAGGGACCTACGAGCAGTACCTC. The encoded protein is CASSWAETGTYEQYL. The rearrangement joins TRBV7-2 to TRBJ2-7; 7 bases agree with TRBD1. Germline CDR1 and CDR2: SGHTA and FQGNSA. CDR3 length: 15 residues. J lost 2 bases, V lost 4 bases, and 8 bases had no gene match.

This clonotype was counted many times. The chain combines TRBV29-1 with TRBJ2-7; 7 bases map to TRBD1. The CDR3 extends over 12 amino acids. V lost 6 bases, J lost 2 bases, and 4 bases stayed unmatched. The V gene's germline CDR1 is SQVTM and CDR2 ANQGSEA. CDR3 region: CSVLGQTYEQYF. DNA for the CDR3: TGCAGCGTATTGGGACAGACCTACGAGCAGTACTTC.

A word on this clonotype: The junction does not match germline at one end; this may be a read error. V and J are TRBV24-1 and TRBJ2-2; weak D call: TRBD1 (6 bases). This CDR3 spans 17 amino acids. The germline V gene encodes CDR1 KGHDR and CDR2 SFDVKD. The CDR3 DNA reads TGTGCCACCAGTGACCACACCGGGACAATCACGATCGGGGAGCTGTTTTTC. Encoded protein: CATSDHTGTITIGELFF.

The V gene is TRBV12-3 or TRBV12-4, the J gene TRBJ2-2; 11 positions match TRBD2. This CDR3 contains 18 residues. The trim removed 4 bases at V and 7 bases at J, leaving 14 bases unmatched. The CDR3 sequence: CASSSAGLAVGPIGELFF. CDR3 sequence (DNA): TGTGCCAGCAGTTCCGCGGGACTAGCGGTTGGGCCCATCGGGGAGCTGTTTTTT.

This clonotype turned up a few times. The V and J genes are TRBV20-1 and TRBJ2-5; tentative D call: TRBD2 (6 bases). CDR1 is DFQATT and CDR2 is SNEGSKA in the germline V gene (reference sequence). The CDR3 spans 15 residues. Trimming took 0 bases from V and 5 from J, leaving 16 bases between them. CDR3 nucleotide sequence: TGCAGTGCTAGAGATGTGGAGGGGAATATGGAGACCCAGTACTTC. It is translated as CSARDVEGNMETQYF.

The gene calls are TRBV21-1 and TRBJ1-1; TRBD1, the table's D call, lacks a check against the DNA. TRBV21-1 is reported as a pseudogene. The length of the CDR3 is 17 residues. CDR3 sequence reads: CASSNNGNGTENTEAFF. CDR3 nucleotides: TGTGCCAGCAGCAATAATGGGAACGGGACAGAGAACACCGAAGCTTTCTTT.

There are many counts of this clonotype. The chain is built from TRBV20-1 and TRBJ2-7; 11 bases align to TRBD2. The CDR3 is 13 amino acids. Per germline, CDR1 DFQATT and CDR2 SNEGSKA (reference sequence). The V segment lost 6 bases and the J segment 2 bases; nucleotides outside the gene matches: 3. The CDR3 protein is CSAPGLAAYEQYF. For the CDR3, the DNA is TGCAGTGCCCCGGGACTAGCGGCCTACGAGCAGTACTTC.

This clonotype was picked up many times. V and J are TRBV27 and TRBJ1-5; D is perhaps TRBD1 (5 bases). V was clipped by 5 bases and J by 0 bases, with 14 bases between them. CDR1 is MNHEY, CDR2 SMNVEV, per germline (reference sequence). This CDR3 is 16 amino acids long. CDR3: CASSPGHPYSNQPQHF. The CDR3 bases are TGTGCCAGCAGTCCCGGACACCCTTATAGCAATCAGCCCCAGCATTTT.

This clonotype was counted only a few times. V gene TRBV18 combines with J gene TRBJ1-4; 10 positions agree with TRBD1. Per germline, CDR1 KGHSH and CDR2 LQKENI. The CDR3 is 16 amino acids. Trimming at V came to 3 bases and at J to 5 bases, leaving 6 bases not matched to a gene. The CDR3 sequence is CASSPSGTGVNEKLFF. CDR3 coding DNA: TGTGCCAGCTCACCCTCCGGGACAGGGGTAAATGAAAAACTGTTTTTT.

The count of this clonotype is one. A much bigger clone sits one base away, suggesting this may be a read error. V usage is TRBV28 and J usage is TRBJ2-7, with 9 bases fitting TRBD1. Germline CDR1 and CDR2: MDHEN and SYDVKM. Trimming at V came to 5 bases and at J to 6 bases, leaving 8 bases not matched to a gene. This CDR3 has 14 residues. CDR3 protein: CASSRLHRGPEQYF. CDR3 in DNA: TGTGCCAGCAGTCGCCTTCACAGGGGGCCCGAGCAGTACTTC.

J is TRBJ1-2 and V is TRBV19, with 7 positions matching TRBD1. CDR1 and CDR2 (germline): LNHDA, SQIVND (reference sequence). CDR3 length: 16 amino acids. Unmatched junction bases numbered 12, after V lost 4 bases and J lost 4 bases. The CDR3 spells CASSTSQGEEVYGYTF. The CDR3 region has the DNA TGTGCCAGTAGTACCTCGCAGGGGGAGGAAGTCTATGGCTACACCTTC. The variable domain in full, with the rest retrieved from reference TRBV19 and TRBJ1-2, is DGGITQSPKYLFRKEGQNVTLSCEQNLNHDAMYWYRQDPGQGLRLIYYSQIVNDFQKGDIAEGYSVSREKKESFPLTVTSAQKNPTAFYLCASSTSQGEEVYGYTFGSGTRLTVV.

Concerning this clonotype itself: The conserved final phenylalanine or tryptophan is absent from the CDR3, which likely points to a read error. The chain combines TRBV6-6 with TRBJ2-7; TRBD2 agrees at 9 bases. The V gene end was trimmed by 10 bases and the J gene end by 5 bases; junction bases not matched to a gene: 9. Germline loops: CDR1 MNHNY, CDR2 SVGAGI (reference sequence). This CDR3 is built from 13 residues. The CDR3 loop reads CATLAGEFHEQYL. In DNA, the CDR3 is TGTGCCACCTTAGCGGGGGAGTTTCACGAGCAGTACCTC.

This clonotype was recorded at least ten times. V is TRBV28 and J is TRBJ1-4; D may be TRBD1 (5 bases). V was pared by 6 bases and J by 5 bases, with 13 bases between. Germline V gene lookup returns CDR1 MDHEN and CDR2 SYDVKM. The CDR3 covers 14 residues. This CDR3 reads CASSPGAPNEKLFF. CDR3 in DNA: TGTGCCAGCAGCCCCGGGGCCCCAAATGAAAAACTGTTTTTT. Looking up the rest from reference TRBV28 and TRBJ1-4 gives the full variable domain: DVKVTQSSRYLVKRTGEKVFLECVQDMDHENMFWYRQDPGLGLRLIYFSYDVKMKEKGDIPEGYSVSREKKERFSLILESASTNQTSMYLCASSPGAPNEKLFFGSGTQLSVL.

In its sample, this clonotype was seen once. A much larger clone lies a single base off, so this may be a read error. The CDR3, as DNA: TGTGCCTGGGGCCACGGGCGGGGAATGAGCACTGAAGCTTTCTTT. Encoded protein: CAWGHGRGMSTEAFF. The chain combines TRBV30 with TRBJ1-1; D not certain. V lost 5 bases and J lost 4, with 20 bases in between. Germline CDR1 GTSNPN, CDR2 SVGIG (reference sequence). The CDR3 has 15 residues. Variable domain in full (rest from reference TRBV30 and TRBJ1-1): SQTIHQWPATLVQPVGSPLSLECTVEGTSNPNLYWYRQAAGRGLQLLFYSVGIGQISSEVPQNLSASRPQDRQFILSSKKLLLSDSGFYLCAWGHGRGMSTEAFFGQGTRLTVV.

The chain employs TRBV12-3 or TRBV12-4 and TRBJ2-1, with TRBD2 matching over 11 bases. V lost 6 bases and J lost 7; bases outside the gene matches: 11. The CDR3 consists of 16 residues. CDR3 protein: CASSPQTSGRGNEQFF. CDR3 DNA sequence: TGTGCCAGCAGCCCCCAAACTAGCGGGAGAGGTAATGAGCAGTTCTTC.

In this sample, this clonotype turned up a few times. V usage is TRBV27 and J usage is TRBJ2-7; D call uncertain. Germline-derived CDR1 and CDR2 are MNHEY and SMNVEV (reference sequence). The CDR3 loop spans 13 amino acids. V was cut by 5 bases and J by 7 bases, with 15 bases left in between. CDR3 sequence: CASSPYRHGEQYF. Here the CDR3 DNA reads TGTGCCAGCAGTCCTTACCGACACGGGGAGCAGTACTTC.

This clonotype was found a few times. J is TRBJ1-2 and V is TRBV24-1; D uncertain. Germline V gene lookup returns CDR1 KGHDR and CDR2 SFDVKD. Between the trimmed V and J ends, which lost 0 bases and 0 bases, there was a span of 4 bases. The CDR3 is 14 amino acids. DNA of the CDR3: TGTGCCACCAGTGATTTGGGGACTAACTATGGCTACACCTTC. Translated, it gives CATSDLGTNYGYTF.